This T cell receptor beta chain was obtained from a study of blood T cell repertoires in COVID-19. Study context: The origin of the acute and convalescent COVID-19 samples was the United States, Italy and Spain. PBMCs, B-cell-depleted T cells, or T cells provided the cDNA or gDNA that made up the material.

Original processing notes: Reference gene primer amplification yielded estimated nucleated cell counts. Repertoires were generated with immunoSEQ multiplex PCR, while TCRdb's copy carries only in-frame clones and drops some. That table supplies the V and J calls and clone size; D and trimming were determined from the DNA. The sample consists of 150,000 to 200,000 clones, 80% to 85% of them appearing once. Germline CDR1 MNHEY, CDR2 SVGAGI. J gave up 7 bases and V 2 bases, and 5 bases lay outside the gene matches. The CDR3 totals 15 residues. This TCR derives from a woman of 80 years or more with active or convalescent COVID-19. The chain employs TRBV6-5 and TRBJ1-6; 7 nucleotides align to TRBD1. The specimen was peripheral blood. This CDR3 is CASSYGQASNSPLHF. The CDR3 nucleotides read TGTGCCAGCAGTTACGGACAGGCCAGCAATTCACCCCTCCACTTT.